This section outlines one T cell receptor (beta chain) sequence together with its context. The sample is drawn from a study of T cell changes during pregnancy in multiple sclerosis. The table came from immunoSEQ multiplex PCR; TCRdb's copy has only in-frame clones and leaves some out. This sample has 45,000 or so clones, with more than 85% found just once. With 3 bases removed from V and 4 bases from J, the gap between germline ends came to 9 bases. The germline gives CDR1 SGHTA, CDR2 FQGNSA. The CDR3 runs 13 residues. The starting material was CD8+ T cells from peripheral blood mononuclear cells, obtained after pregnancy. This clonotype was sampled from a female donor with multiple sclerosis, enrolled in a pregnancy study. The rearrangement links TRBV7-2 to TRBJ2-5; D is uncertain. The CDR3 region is CASSFSPGETQYF. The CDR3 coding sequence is TGTGCCAGCAGCTTTTCTCCGGGAGAGACCCAGTACTTC.